These T cell receptor beta chains were read from a single sample in a study of cytomegalovirus exposure and HLA in healthy donors. Profiling relied on immunoSEQ multiplex PCR, and the TCRdb table lists in-frame clones only, not all of them. Of about 160,000 clones listed, around 77% are singletons. Source material: PBMCs. The receptors derive from a man between 60 and 75 years old in good health and CMV-seronegative. The CDR3 runs from the conserved cysteine through the conserved F or W. A D gene is named only where the DNA matches it firmly. Not every row has a clone size; where given, it reads once, few, many or a size class.

V gene	clone size	D gene	J gene	CDR3 DNA	CDR3 protein
TRBV5-1	.	.	TRBJ2-2	TGCGCCAGCAGCTTGGCCCCTAGCGCTTCCACCGGGGAGCTGTTTTTT	CASSLAPSASTGELFF
TRBV27	.	.	TRBJ2-3	TGTGCCAGCAGTTTATACGAGGGGGGCACAGATACGCAGTATTTT	CASSLYEGGTDTQYF
TRBV19	.	TRBD1	TRBJ1-3	TGTGCCAGTACCCCGGGACAGAGCTATGGAAACACCATATATTTT	CASTPGQSYGNTIYF
TRBV9	once	TRBD2	TRBJ2-3	TGTGCCAGCAGCACCCAGACTAGCGGGAGGGTAGATACGCAGTATTTT	CASSTQTSGRVDTQYF
TRBV5-5	.	.	TRBJ2-7	TGTGCCAGCAGCTTGAGGGAGCCCTACGAGCAGTACTTC	CASSLREPYEQYF
TRBV29-1	.	TRBD1	TRBJ1-2	TGCAGCGTTTACTCCGGGACAGGGGGTAACTATGGCTACACCTTC	CSVYSGTGGNYGYTF
TRBV9	.	TRBD1	TRBJ1-2	TGTGCCAGCAGCGTAGATTTGGGACAGGCTCCATCCTATGGCTACACCTTC	CASSVDLGQAPSYGYTF
TRBV7-9	.	.	TRBJ2-7	TGTGCCAGCAGCTTAGCTCCAGGGCCCGGGAGCGAGCAGTACTTC	CASSLAPGPGSEQYF
TRBV5-6	.	.	TRBJ2-7	TGTGCCAGCAGCTTGGGGGCCAGTGCCTACGAGCAGTACTTC	CASSLGASAYEQYF
TRBV27	.	TRBD2	TRBJ2-7	TGTGCCGGCAGTTCGGTACGGGGGACTAGCGGTCCCTACGAGCAGTACTTC	CAGSSVRGTSGPYEQYF
TRBV7-2	.	.	TRBJ1-3	TGTGCCAGCAGCTACGGACAGGGAAACACCATATATTTT	CASSYGQGNTIYF
TRBV28	.	TRBD2	TRBJ2-1	TGTGCCAGCAGGACCGGGACTAGCATCAATGAGCAGTTCTTC	CASRTGTSINEQFF
TRBV5-1	.	TRBD2	TRBJ2-1	TGCGCCAGCAGCTCTAGCGGGAGTTTCGATGAGCAGTTCTTC	CASSSSGSFDEQFF
TRBV5-6	.	.	TRBJ2-3	TGTGCCAGCAGCTTGCACCTAGGTTGGACGCAGTATTTT	CASSLHLGWTQYF
TRBV7-8	few	.	TRBJ1-2	TGTGCCAGCAGCCTCCGGGACACTGGCTACACCTTC	CASSLRDTGYTF
TRBV10-3	.	.	TRBJ2-5	TGTGCCATCAGTGAGAGGGGAGGTGGTACGGGGGAGACCCAGTACTTC	CAISERGGGTGETQYF
TRBV19	.	TRBD1	TRBJ1-5	TGTGCCAGTAGTTTCCGGGACAGGGGGAATCAGCCCCAGCATTTT	CASSFRDRGNQPQHF
TRBV12-5	.	TRBD2	TRBJ2-1	TGTGCTAGTGGTGTCGGGACTAGTCCTAATGAGCAGTTCTTC	CASGVGTSPNEQFF
TRBV7-9	.	TRBD2	TRBJ2-3	TGTTCCAGCAGCCTTAGCCTTGACAGTAGCGGGAGTAGCACAGATACGCAGTATTTT	CSSSLSLDSSGSSTDTQYF
TRBV19	.	TRBD1	TRBJ1-4	TGTGCCAGTAGTGACGCCCCAGGGGGTGGAAATGAAAAACTGTTTTTT	CASSDAPGGGNEKLFF
TRBV2	.	.	TRBJ2-7	TGTGCCAGCAGTCAACAGGGTCGCGAGCAGTACTTC	CASSQQGREQYF
TRBV7-9	few	.	TRBJ1-1	TGTGCCAGCAGCTCGGACTTACAGGGTGCGGCTGAAGCTTTCTTT	CASSSDLQGAAEAFF
TRBV19	.	TRBD1	TRBJ2-5	TGTGCCAGTAGTATTTCAGGGGGCGATGAGACCCAGTACTTC	CASSISGGDETQYF
TRBV10-3	.	TRBD1	TRBJ2-7	TGTGCCATCAGTGGGACAGGGGATCGCGAGCAGTACTTC	CAISGTGDREQYF
TRBV7-6	.	TRBD2	TRBJ2-1	TGTGCCAGCAGTTCCGGCACTAGCGGGGGGCGTGAGCAGTTCTTC	CASSSGTSGGREQFF
TRBV2	once	TRBD1	TRBJ1-5	TGTGCCAGCAGCAGAAGGACAGGGGACAGCAATCAGCCCCAGCATTTT	CASSRRTGDSNQPQHF
TRBV9	.	.	TRBJ1-1	TGTGCCAGCAGCGTAGGCCTGGGAGTGCACACTGAAGCTTTCTTT	CASSVGLGVHTEAFF
TRBV25-1	.	TRBD1	TRBJ1-5	TGTGCCAGCGCACCGGGAGGGACAGGGGGCGCCCGGCCCCAGCATTTT	CASAPGGTGGARPQHF
TRBV6-5	.	.	TRBJ2-7	TGTGCCAGCAGTGGCGGACCGGGGGAGCAGTACTTC	CASSGGPGEQYF
TRBV7-9	once	TRBD1	TRBJ2-7	TGTGCCAGCAGCTTAGAGGACAGGGGGACCTACGAGCAGTACTTC	CASSLEDRGTYEQYF
TRBV25-1	.	TRBD1	TRBJ2-1	TGTGCCAGCAGACCGACAGGGTGGCATGAGCAGTTCTTC	CASRPTGWHEQFF
TRBV4-2	.	TRBD1	TRBJ1-4	TGTGCCAGCAGCCAAGACGGAAGGGGGCCTTCTAATGAAAAACTGTTTTTT	CASSQDGRGPSNEKLFF
TRBV19	.	.	TRBJ1-1	TGTGCCAGTAGTATAGACACAACCACTGAAGCTTTCTTT	CASSIDTTTEAFF
TRBV6-1	.	.	TRBJ1-1	TGTGCCAGCAGAGGACTGCCCGGCACTGAAGCTTTCTTT	CASRGLPGTEAFF
TRBV7-2	.	.	TRBJ2-7	TGTGCCAGCAGCCTCACGGACTCCCCCTACGAGCAGTACTTC	CASSLTDSPYEQYF
TRBV6-6	.	TRBD2	TRBJ2-1	TGTGCCAGCAGTCGAACTAGCGGCGACTACAATGAGCAGTTCTTC	CASSRTSGDYNEQFF
TRBV5-6	once	TRBD1	TRBJ1-5	TGTGCCAGCAGCCTAAACAGGGGGGATCAGCCCCAGCATTTT	CASSLNRGDQPQHF
TRBV14	.	.	TRBJ2-1	TGTGCCAGCAGCCAAGTCGTCGGAGCGGCTTCCTACAATGAGCAGTTCTTC	CASSQVVGAASYNEQFF
TRBV7-2	few	.	TRBJ1-1	TGTGCCAGCAGCCCCGTGGGGGCCCCGAGGGAAGCTTTCTTT	CASSPVGAPREAFF
TRBV5-1	.	TRBD1	TRBJ1-6	TGCGCCAGCAGCTCGGGGACAGAGTGGAATAATTCACCCCTCCACTTT	CASSSGTEWNNSPLHF
TRBV10-3	.	.	TRBJ1-1	TGTGCCATCAGTGATGGTATCCGGGGGGTAGAAGCTTTCTTT	CAISDGIRGVEAFF
TRBV23-1	.	.	TRBJ2-5	TGCGCCAGCAGTCAAACTTCCACATCGACAGTGCCGAGGCAAAAGTGGGAGACCCAGTACTTC	CASSQTSTSTVPRQKWETQYF
TRBV9	few	TRBD1	TRBJ2-3	TGTGCCAGCAGCTCCCCAGGGGGCAGTCGCACAGATACGCAGTATTTT	CASSSPGGSRTDTQYF
TRBV13	.	TRBD1	TRBJ2-1	TGTGCCAGCAGCCTCGGGACAGGGAGGCATGAGCAGTTCTTC	CASSLGTGRHEQFF
TRBV15	once	TRBD1	TRBJ1-1	TGTGCCACCGCTAAAGACAGGGGGAACACTGAAGCTTTCTTT	CATAKDRGNTEAFF
TRBV12-5	.	TRBD2	TRBJ2-1	TGTGCTAGTGGCCGCGGGGGAAGCTCCTACAATGAGCAGTTCTTC	CASGRGGSSYNEQFF
TRBV10-3	.	.	TRBJ1-1	TGTGCCATCACGCGGGGAACTATGAACACTGAAGCTTTCTTT	CAITRGTMNTEAFF
TRBV5-6	.	.	TRBJ1-4	TGTGCCAGCAGTAGGGGCGCTAGGGGTTTCTCTAATGAAAAACTGTTTTTT	CASSRGARGFSNEKLFF
TRBV4-3	.	TRBD2	TRBJ2-1	TGCGCCAGCAGCCAATATCCGGGACTAGCGAGGAATGAGCAGTTCTTC	CASSQYPGLARNEQFF
TRBV19	.	.	TRBJ1-5	TGTGCCAGTAGGGGGCAGGGATATCAGCCCCAGCATTTT	CASRGQGYQPQHF
TRBV7-9	.	.	TRBJ2-2	TGTGCCAGCTCTATGAAAGGGGAGCTGTTTTTT	CASSMKGELFF
TRBV19	.	.	TRBJ1-4	TGTGCCAGTAAGGCCAGGGGAAATGAAAAACTGTTTTTT	CASKARGNEKLFF
TRBV27	.	.	TRBJ1-4	TGTGCCAGCAGTTTATTGGGGGGTCAAAATGAAAAACTGTTTTTT	CASSLLGGQNEKLFF